The sample holds many counts of the clone carrying this TCR beta chain. Its antigen is undetermined. The data derive from a study of identical twins. TCRdb reprocessed the 5' RACE reads with MiXCR, giving one entry per CDR3 protein. The sample comprises roughly 250,000 distinct CDR3 sequences, approximately 6.8% of which are singletons, and under 6% rests with the top ten. Study findings and constraints: Cord blood beta clonotypes that were abundant carried fewer insertions, and memory repertoires showed no such trend. The study found weaker excess twin sharing in beta out-of-frame sequences. Shared out-of-frame alpha sequences (those common to twins) showed excess low generation probability.

The V segment lost 5 bases and the J segment 4 bases; nucleotides outside the gene matches: 4. CDR3 length: 15 amino acids. This sample also appeared in a second study, on yellow fever vaccine responses in identical twins. That paper adds: Reportedly, the response of twins' T cells to the vaccine seemed partly convergent, partly personalized.

The TCR originated in a woman younger than 35 in good health. This chain joins TRBV12-3 or TRBV12-4 and TRBJ2-1, with 11 bases identical to TRBD2. Material for sequencing was CD8+ T cells sorted from blood. The CDR3 here is CASSPTSGSYNEQFF. CDR3 nucleotides: TGTGCCAGCAGTCCAACTAGCGGGAGTTACAATGAGCAGTTCTTC.